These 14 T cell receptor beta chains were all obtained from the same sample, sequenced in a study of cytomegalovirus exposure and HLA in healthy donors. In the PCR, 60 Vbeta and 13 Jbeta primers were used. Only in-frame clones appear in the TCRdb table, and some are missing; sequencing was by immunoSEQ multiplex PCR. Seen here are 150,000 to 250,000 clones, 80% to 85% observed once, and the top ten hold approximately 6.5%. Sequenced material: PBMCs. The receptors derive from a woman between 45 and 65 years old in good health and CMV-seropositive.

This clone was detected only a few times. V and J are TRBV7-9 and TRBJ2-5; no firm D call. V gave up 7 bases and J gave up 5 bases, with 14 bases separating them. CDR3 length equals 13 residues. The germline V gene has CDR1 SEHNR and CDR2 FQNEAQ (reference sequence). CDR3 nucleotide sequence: TGTGCCAGCATCCTACTCACCGGGGAGACCCAGTACTTC. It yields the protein CASILLTGETQYF. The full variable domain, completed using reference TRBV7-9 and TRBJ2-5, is DTGVSQNPRHKITKRGQNVTFRCDPISEHNRLYWYRQTLGQGPEFLTYFQNEAQLEKSRLLSDRFSAERPKGSFSTLEIQRTEQGDSAMYLCASILLTGETQYFGPGTRLLVL.

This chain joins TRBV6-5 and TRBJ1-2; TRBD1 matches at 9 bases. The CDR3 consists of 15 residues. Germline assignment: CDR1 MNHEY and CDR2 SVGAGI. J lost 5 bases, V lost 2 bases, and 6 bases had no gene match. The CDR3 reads CASSYTGGTGYGYTF. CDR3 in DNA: TGTGCCAGCAGTTACACGGGGGGGACAGGGTATGGCTACACCTTC.

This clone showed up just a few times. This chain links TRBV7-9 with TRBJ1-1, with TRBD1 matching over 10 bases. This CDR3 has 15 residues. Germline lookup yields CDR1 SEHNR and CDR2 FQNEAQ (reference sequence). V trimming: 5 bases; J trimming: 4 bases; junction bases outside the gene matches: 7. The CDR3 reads CASSHQDRGGTEAFF. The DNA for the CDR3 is TGTGCCAGCAGCCACCAGGACAGGGGGGGCACTGAAGCTTTCTTT.

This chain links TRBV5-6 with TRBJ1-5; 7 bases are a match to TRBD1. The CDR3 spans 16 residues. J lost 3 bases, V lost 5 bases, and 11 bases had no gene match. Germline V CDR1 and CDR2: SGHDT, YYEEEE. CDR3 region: CASRGSGTENNQPQHF. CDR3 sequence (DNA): TGTGCCAGCAGAGGGTCCGGGACAGAGAACAATCAGCCCCAGCATTTT.

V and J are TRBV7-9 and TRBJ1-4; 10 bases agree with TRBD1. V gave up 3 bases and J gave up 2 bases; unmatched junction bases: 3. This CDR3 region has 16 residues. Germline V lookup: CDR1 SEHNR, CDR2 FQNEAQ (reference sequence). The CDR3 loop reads CASSFRTGGTNEKLFF. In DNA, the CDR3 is TGTGCCAGCAGCTTTCGGACAGGGGGGACTAATGAAAAACTGTTTTTT.

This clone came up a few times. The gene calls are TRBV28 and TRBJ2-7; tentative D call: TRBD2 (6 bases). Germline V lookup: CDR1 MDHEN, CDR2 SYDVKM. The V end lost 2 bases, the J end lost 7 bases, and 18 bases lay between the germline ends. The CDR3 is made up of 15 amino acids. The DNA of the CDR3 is TGTGCCAGCAGTTTAAATGGACTACCTAGGGTGGAGCAGTACTTC. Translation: CASSLNGLPRVEQYF.

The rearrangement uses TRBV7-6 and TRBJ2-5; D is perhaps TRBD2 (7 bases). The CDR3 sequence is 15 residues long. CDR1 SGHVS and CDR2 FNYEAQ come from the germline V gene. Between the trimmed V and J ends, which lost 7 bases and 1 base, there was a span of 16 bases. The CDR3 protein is CASTLGGGPQETQYF. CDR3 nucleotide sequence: TGTGCCAGCACTCTAGGGGGGGGGCCCCAAGAGACCCAGTACTTC.

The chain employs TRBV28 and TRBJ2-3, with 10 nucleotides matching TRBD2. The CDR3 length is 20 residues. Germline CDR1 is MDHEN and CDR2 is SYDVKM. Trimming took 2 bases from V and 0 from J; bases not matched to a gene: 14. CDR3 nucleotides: TGTGCCAGCAGTTTACCCCTTACCCCCTCTAGCGGGGGTAGCACAGATACGCAGTATTTT. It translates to CASSLPLTPSSGGSTDTQYF.

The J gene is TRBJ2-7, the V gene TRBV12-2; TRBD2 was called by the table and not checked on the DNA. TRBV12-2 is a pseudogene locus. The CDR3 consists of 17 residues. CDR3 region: CASRLVGALAGVHEQYF. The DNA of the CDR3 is TGTGCAAGTCGCTTAGTCGGGGCGTTGGCGGGAGTTCACGAGCAGTACTTC.

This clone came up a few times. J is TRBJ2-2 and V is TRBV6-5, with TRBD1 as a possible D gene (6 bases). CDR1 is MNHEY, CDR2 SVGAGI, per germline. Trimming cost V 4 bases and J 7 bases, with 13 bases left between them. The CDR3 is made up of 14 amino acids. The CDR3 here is CASSWSRGNGELFF. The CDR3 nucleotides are TGTGCCAGCAGTTGGTCCAGGGGAAACGGGGAGCTGTTTTTT.

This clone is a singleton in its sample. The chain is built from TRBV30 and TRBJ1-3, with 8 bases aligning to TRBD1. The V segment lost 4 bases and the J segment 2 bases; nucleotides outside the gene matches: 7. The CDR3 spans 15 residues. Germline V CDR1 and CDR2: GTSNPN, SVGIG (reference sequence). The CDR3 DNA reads TGTGCCTGGACGATTACACAGGGGGCTGGAAACACCATATATTTT. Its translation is CAWTITQGAGNTIYF.

The CDR3, as DNA: TGCGCCAGCAGCCAGGGACAGGGGAACACCGGGGAGCTGTTTTTT. Its translation is CASSQGQGNTGELFF. This chain joins TRBV4-3 and TRBJ2-2; 9 nucleotides line up with TRBD1. J gave up 1 base and V 3 bases, and 0 bases lay outside the gene matches. The germline gives CDR1 LGHNA, CDR2 YSLEER. The CDR3 runs to 15 residues.

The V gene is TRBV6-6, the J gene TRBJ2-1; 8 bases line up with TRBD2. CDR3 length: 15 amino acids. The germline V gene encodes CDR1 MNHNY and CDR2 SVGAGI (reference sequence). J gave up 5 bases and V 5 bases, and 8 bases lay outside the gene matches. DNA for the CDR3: TGTGCCAGCAGTCATACTAGCGGAGATAACAATGAGCAGTTCTTC. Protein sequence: CASSHTSGDNNEQFF.

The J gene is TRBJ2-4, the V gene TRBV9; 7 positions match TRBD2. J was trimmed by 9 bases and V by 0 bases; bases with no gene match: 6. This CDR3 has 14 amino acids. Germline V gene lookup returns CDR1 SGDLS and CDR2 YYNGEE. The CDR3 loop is CASSVGEGRGIQYF. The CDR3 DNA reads TGTGCCAGCAGCGTAGGGGAGGGCCGGGGCATTCAGTACTTC.